The 9 T cell receptor beta chains reported below all come from one sample, sequenced in a study of graft-versus-host responses after intestinal transplantation. The method was immunoSEQ multiplex PCR; TCRdb's version includes in-frame clones alone and lacks a portion of them. The profile shows tens of thousands of clones, about 93% of them singletons. No antigens are known for them. This specimen consisted of unstimulated CD8+ T cells sorted from spleen or lymph node cells, obtained before intestinal transplant. The receptor set was obtained from a human donor who received an intestinal transplant.

The V and J genes are TRBV7-7 and TRBJ2-5; no clear D. The DNA end is a closer match to TRBJ2-7, so the J assignment may be wrong. CDR1 SSHAT and CDR2 FNYEAQ come from the germline V gene (reference sequence). The CDR3 sequence is 13 residues long. CDR3 DNA sequence: TGTGCCAGCAGCCTCGGTCTGCTTACCGAGCAGTACTTC. Translating it yields CASSLGLLTEQYF.

This chain uses TRBV15 with TRBJ1-6; D not certain. This CDR3 region has 13 residues. Trimming stripped 3 bases from V and 9 bases from J, with 9 bases between. Germline CDR1 is LNHNV and CDR2 is YYDKDF (reference sequence). This CDR3 is CATSRVSGSPLHF. CDR3 nucleotides: TGTGCCACCAGCAGGGTCTCCGGTTCACCCCTCCACTTT.

The V and J genes are TRBV11-2 and TRBJ1-6, with 11 nucleotides matching TRBD1. The CDR3 sequence is 14 residues long. J lost 9 bases, V lost 3 bases, and 1 base had no gene match. Germline V gene data show CDR1 as SGHAT and CDR2 as FQNNGV. CDR3 in amino acids: CASSLGTGGSPLHF. The DNA of the CDR3 is TGTGCCAGCAGCTTGGGGACAGGGGGTTCACCCCTCCACTTT.

This rearrangement joins TRBV30 to TRBJ2-5; no reliable D call. Looked up from germline, CDR1 is GTSNPN and CDR2 is SVGIG (reference sequence). Deletions cut 2 bases from V and 2 bases from J, with 9 bases between. The CDR3 has 13 residues. The CDR3 is CAWSNGWQETQYF. The CDR3 DNA sequence: TGTGCCTGGAGTAATGGCTGGCAAGAGACCCAGTACTTC.

This chain links TRBV5-6 with TRBJ2-1; TRBD2 aligns across 8 bases. This CDR3 contains 14 residues. V shed 4 bases, J shed 3 bases, and the junction held 3 bases outside the gene matches. Per the germline V gene, CDR1 is SGHDT and CDR2 is YYEEEE. CDR3 bases: TGTGCCAGCAGCCCGGGGGGGCTCTACAATGAGCAGTTCTTC. Its protein product is CASSPGGLYNEQFF.

V is TRBV7-7 and J is TRBJ2-2; 10 bases are shared with TRBD2. From germline, CDR1 is SSHAT and CDR2 FNYEAQ (reference sequence). J gave up 2 bases and V 2 bases, and 8 bases lay outside the gene matches. This CDR3 spans 18 amino acids. For the CDR3, the DNA is TGTGCCAGCAGCTTATCCACTAGCGGGATTCTTAACACCGGGGAGCTGTTTTTT. Translation: CASSLSTSGILNTGELFF.

Concerning this clone itself: Additional DNA sequences in this sample encode the identical CDR3. This chain uses TRBV18 with TRBJ1-6, with 8 positions matching TRBD1. CDR1 is KGHSH, CDR2 LQKENI, per germline. The CDR3 consists of 16 residues. V lost 4 bases and J lost 9; bases outside the gene matches: 11. The chain's CDR3 is CASSQDREYYGSPLHF. The CDR3 nucleotides read TGTGCCAGCTCACAGGACAGGGAGTATTATGGTTCACCCCTCCACTTT.

The chain is built from TRBV7-6 and TRBJ2-7, with TRBD1 matching 8 bases. The CDR3 length is 15 residues. Trimming cost V 0 bases and J 2 bases; bases outside gene matches: 3. Germline assignment: CDR1 SGHVS and CDR2 FNYEAQ. The CDR3 DNA follows: TGTGCCAGCAGCTTAGCCGGGGGACAGGCCTACGAGCAGTACTTC. Its translation is CASSLAGGQAYEQYF. Full variable domain (outside the CDR3, taken from reference TRBV7-6 and TRBJ2-7): GAGVSQSPRYKVTKRGQDVALRCDPISGHVSLYWYRQALGQGPEFLTYFNYEAQQDKSGLPNDRFSAERPEGSISTLTIQRTEQRDSAMYRCASSLAGGQAYEQYFGPGTRLTVT.

The rearrangement links TRBV6-5 to TRBJ2-3; TRBD2 might be the D (7 bases). The CDR3 is 15 amino acids. V was shortened by 2 bases and J by 1 base, with 10 bases between the two germline ends. Germline-derived CDR1 and CDR2 are MNHEY and SVGAGI. CDR3 residues: CASSYEGGGTDTQYF. CDR3 nucleotide sequence: TGTGCCAGCAGTTACGAGGGGGGGGGCACAGATACGCAGTATTTT.